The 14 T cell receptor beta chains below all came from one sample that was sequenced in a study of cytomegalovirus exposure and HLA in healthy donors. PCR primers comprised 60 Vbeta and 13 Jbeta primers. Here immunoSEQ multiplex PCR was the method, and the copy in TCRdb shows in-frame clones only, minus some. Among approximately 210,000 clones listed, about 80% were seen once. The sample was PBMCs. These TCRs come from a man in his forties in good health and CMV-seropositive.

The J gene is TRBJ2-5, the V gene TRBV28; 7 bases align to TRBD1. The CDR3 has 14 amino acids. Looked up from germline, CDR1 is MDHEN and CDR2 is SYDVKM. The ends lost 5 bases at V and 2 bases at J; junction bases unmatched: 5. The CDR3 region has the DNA TGTGCCAGCAGTCCAGGGACAGCGCAAGAGACCCAGTACTTC. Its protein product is CASSPGTAQETQYF. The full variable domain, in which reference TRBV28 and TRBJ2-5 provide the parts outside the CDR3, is DVKVTQSSRYLVKRTGEKVFLECVQDMDHENMFWYRQDPGLGLRLIYFSYDVKMKEKGDIPEGYSVSREKKERFSLILESASTNQTSMYLCASSPGTAQETQYFGPGTRLLVL.

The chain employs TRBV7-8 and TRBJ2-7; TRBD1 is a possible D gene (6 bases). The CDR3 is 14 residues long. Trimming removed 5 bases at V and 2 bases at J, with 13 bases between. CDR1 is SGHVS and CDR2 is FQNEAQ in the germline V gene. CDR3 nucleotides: TGTGCCAGCAGCAGACAGGAAGGACCCTACGAGCAGTACTTC. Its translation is CASSRQEGPYEQYF.

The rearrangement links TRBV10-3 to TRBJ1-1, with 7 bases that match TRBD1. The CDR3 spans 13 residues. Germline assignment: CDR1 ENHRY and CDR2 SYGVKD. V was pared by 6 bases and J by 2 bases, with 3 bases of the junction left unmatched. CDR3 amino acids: CAISDRANTEAFF. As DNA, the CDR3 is TGTGCCATCAGCGACAGGGCTAACACTGAAGCTTTCTTT.

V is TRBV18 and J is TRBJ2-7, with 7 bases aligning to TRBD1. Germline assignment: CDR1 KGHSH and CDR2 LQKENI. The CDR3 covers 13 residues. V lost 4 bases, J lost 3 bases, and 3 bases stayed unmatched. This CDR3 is CASSLGTDYEQYV. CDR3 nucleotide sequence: TGTGCCAGCTCACTCGGGACAGACTACGAGCAGTACGTC.

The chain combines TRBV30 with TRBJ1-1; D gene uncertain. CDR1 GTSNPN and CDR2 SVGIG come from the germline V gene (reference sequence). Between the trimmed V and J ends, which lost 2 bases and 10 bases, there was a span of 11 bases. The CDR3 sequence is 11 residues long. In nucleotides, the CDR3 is TGTGCCTGGAGTCGGGGAGGAAGAGCTTTCTTT. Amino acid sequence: CAWSRGGRAFF.

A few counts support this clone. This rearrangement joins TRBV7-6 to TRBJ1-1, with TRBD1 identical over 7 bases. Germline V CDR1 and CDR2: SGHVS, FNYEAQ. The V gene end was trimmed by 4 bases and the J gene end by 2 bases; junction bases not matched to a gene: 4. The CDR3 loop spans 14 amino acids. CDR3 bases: TGTGCCAGCAGCTCCGGGGACAGAAACACTGAAGCTTTCTTT. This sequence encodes CASSSGDRNTEAFF.

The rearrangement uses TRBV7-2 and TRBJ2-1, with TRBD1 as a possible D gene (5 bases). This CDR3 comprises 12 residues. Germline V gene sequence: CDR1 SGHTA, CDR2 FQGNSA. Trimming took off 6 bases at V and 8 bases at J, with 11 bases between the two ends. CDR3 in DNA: TGTGCCAGCAGACAACAAGGGGATGAGCAGTTCTTC. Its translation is CASRQQGDEQFF.

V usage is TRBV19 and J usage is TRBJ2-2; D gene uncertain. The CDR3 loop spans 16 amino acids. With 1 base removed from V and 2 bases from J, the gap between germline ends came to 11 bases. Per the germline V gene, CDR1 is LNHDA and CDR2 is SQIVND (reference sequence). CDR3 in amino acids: CASSIVVTLNTGELFF. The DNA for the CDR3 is TGTGCCAGTAGTATAGTAGTGACACTTAACACCGGGGAGCTGTTTTTT.

CDR3 DNA: TGTGCCAGCAGCGAGACAGGCCGACAGCCCCAGCATTTT. It encodes CASSETGRQPQHF. The chain joins TRBV5-4 to TRBJ1-5, with D maybe TRBD1 (6 bases). The CDR3 is 13 amino acids. CDR1 and CDR2 from the germline V gene are SGHNT and YYREEE (reference sequence). V was clipped by 4 bases and J by 7 bases, with 12 bases between them.

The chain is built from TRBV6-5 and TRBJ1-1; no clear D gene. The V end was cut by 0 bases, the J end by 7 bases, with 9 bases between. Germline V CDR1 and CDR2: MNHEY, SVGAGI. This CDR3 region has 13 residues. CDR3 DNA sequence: TGTGCCAGCAGTTACTCGAGCCGCGGTGAAGCTTTCTTT. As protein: CASSYSSRGEAFF.

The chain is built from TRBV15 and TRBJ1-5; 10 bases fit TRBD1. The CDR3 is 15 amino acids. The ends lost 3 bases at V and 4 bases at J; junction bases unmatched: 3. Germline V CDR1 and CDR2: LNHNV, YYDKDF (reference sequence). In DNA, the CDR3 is TGTGCCACCAGCAGGGGACAGGGGATAAATCAGCCCCAGCATTTT. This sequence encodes CATSRGQGINQPQHF.

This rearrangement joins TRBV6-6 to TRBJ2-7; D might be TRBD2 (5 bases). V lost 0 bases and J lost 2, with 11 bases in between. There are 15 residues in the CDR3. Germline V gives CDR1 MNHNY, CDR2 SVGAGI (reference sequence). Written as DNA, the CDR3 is TGTGCCAGCAGTTACTCATTACGGGAAGCCTACGAGCAGTACTTC. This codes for CASSYSLREAYEQYF.

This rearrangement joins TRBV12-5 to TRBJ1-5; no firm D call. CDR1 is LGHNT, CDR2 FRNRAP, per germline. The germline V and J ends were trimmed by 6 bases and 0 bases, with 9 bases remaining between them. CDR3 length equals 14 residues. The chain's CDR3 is CASGLDYSNQPQHF. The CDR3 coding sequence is TGTGCTAGTGGCCTGGACTATAGCAATCAGCCCCAGCATTTT.

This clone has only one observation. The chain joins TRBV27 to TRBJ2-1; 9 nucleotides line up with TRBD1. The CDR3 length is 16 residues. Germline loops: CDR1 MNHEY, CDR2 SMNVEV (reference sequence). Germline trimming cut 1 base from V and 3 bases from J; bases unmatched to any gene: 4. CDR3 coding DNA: TGTGCCAGCAGTTTATTAGGGACAGGGATCTACAATGAGCAGTTCTTC. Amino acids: CASSLLGTGIYNEQFF.